This TCR beta chain was profiled in a study of T cells in Graves' hyperthyroidism and ophthalmopathy. What was amplified from RNA transcripts were TCR beta CDR3 regions. HTBI primers were used for first-round RT-PCR of the TCR CDR3. TCRdb ran MiXCR on the multiplex PCR reads and lists one entry per CDR3 protein. The sample shows some 650,000 distinct CDR3 sequences, roughly 16% of them seen only once. This clonotype was seen many times. Its antigen is currently unknown. The trim removed 2 bases at V and 6 bases at J, leaving 7 bases unmatched. The CDR3 has 15 residues. Germline V gives CDR1 SGHAT, CDR2 FQNNGV. Study observations and caveats: Blood also carried most thyroid clonotypes expanded above 0.001.

Patients affected by ophthalmopathy presented a Clinical Activity Score of at least 3, a NOSPECS grade of at least 4, and disease duration below 3 months. Source material for PBMCs was more than 9.5 ml fresh peripheral blood. The sample taken for sequencing was blood. The J gene is TRBJ2-1, the V gene TRBV11-2, with 7 bases that match TRBD1. This TCR was sampled from a woman in her thirties or forties with Graves' ophthalmopathy. The CDR3 DNA follows: TGTGCCAGCAGCTTAACGACAGGGAAGTTCAATGAGCAGTTCTTC. Translated, it gives CASSLTTGKFNEQFF. The entire variable domain, with the rest obtained from reference TRBV11-2 and TRBJ2-1, is as follows: EAGVAQSPRYKIIEKRQSVAFWCNPISGHATLYWYQQILGQGPKLLIQFQNNGVVDDSQLPKDRFSAERLKGVDSTLKIQPAKLEDSAVYLCASSLTTGKFNEQFFGPGTRLTVL.